This T cell receptor beta chain was identified in a study of blood T cell repertoires in COVID-19. The overall study: Donors in the United States, Italy and Spain gave samples during acute or convalescent COVID-19. PBMCs, B-cell-depleted T cells, or T cells provided the cDNA or gDNA that made up the material.

Trimming removed 4 bases from V and 0 bases from J, with 9 bases in between. Germline CDR1 reads GTSNPN; CDR2 reads SVGIG (reference sequence). This CDR3 has 13 amino acids. Source study methods: Reference gene primer amplification in the assay estimated nucleated cell counts. TCRdb keeps only in-frame clones here, not all; method: immunoSEQ multiplex PCR. From that table come the V and J calls and clone size; the DNA was used to work out D and trimming. The table lists under 200,000 clones, around four fifths of them singletons. The V and J genes are TRBV30 and TRBJ2-5; the D gene is possibly TRBD2 (6 bases). The clonotype was recovered from an older man with active or convalescent COVID-19. Sequenced material: peripheral blood. The CDR3 region is CAWNGRNQETQYF. DNA of the CDR3: TGTGCCTGGAACGGGAGAAACCAAGAGACCCAGTACTTC. The full variable domain, with the rest looked up from reference TRBV30 and TRBJ2-5, is SQTIHQWPATLVQPVGSPLSLECTVEGTSNPNLYWYRQAAGRGLQLLFYSVGIGQISSEVPQNLSASRPQDRQFILSSKKLLLSDSGFYLCAWNGRNQETQYFGPGTRLLVL.